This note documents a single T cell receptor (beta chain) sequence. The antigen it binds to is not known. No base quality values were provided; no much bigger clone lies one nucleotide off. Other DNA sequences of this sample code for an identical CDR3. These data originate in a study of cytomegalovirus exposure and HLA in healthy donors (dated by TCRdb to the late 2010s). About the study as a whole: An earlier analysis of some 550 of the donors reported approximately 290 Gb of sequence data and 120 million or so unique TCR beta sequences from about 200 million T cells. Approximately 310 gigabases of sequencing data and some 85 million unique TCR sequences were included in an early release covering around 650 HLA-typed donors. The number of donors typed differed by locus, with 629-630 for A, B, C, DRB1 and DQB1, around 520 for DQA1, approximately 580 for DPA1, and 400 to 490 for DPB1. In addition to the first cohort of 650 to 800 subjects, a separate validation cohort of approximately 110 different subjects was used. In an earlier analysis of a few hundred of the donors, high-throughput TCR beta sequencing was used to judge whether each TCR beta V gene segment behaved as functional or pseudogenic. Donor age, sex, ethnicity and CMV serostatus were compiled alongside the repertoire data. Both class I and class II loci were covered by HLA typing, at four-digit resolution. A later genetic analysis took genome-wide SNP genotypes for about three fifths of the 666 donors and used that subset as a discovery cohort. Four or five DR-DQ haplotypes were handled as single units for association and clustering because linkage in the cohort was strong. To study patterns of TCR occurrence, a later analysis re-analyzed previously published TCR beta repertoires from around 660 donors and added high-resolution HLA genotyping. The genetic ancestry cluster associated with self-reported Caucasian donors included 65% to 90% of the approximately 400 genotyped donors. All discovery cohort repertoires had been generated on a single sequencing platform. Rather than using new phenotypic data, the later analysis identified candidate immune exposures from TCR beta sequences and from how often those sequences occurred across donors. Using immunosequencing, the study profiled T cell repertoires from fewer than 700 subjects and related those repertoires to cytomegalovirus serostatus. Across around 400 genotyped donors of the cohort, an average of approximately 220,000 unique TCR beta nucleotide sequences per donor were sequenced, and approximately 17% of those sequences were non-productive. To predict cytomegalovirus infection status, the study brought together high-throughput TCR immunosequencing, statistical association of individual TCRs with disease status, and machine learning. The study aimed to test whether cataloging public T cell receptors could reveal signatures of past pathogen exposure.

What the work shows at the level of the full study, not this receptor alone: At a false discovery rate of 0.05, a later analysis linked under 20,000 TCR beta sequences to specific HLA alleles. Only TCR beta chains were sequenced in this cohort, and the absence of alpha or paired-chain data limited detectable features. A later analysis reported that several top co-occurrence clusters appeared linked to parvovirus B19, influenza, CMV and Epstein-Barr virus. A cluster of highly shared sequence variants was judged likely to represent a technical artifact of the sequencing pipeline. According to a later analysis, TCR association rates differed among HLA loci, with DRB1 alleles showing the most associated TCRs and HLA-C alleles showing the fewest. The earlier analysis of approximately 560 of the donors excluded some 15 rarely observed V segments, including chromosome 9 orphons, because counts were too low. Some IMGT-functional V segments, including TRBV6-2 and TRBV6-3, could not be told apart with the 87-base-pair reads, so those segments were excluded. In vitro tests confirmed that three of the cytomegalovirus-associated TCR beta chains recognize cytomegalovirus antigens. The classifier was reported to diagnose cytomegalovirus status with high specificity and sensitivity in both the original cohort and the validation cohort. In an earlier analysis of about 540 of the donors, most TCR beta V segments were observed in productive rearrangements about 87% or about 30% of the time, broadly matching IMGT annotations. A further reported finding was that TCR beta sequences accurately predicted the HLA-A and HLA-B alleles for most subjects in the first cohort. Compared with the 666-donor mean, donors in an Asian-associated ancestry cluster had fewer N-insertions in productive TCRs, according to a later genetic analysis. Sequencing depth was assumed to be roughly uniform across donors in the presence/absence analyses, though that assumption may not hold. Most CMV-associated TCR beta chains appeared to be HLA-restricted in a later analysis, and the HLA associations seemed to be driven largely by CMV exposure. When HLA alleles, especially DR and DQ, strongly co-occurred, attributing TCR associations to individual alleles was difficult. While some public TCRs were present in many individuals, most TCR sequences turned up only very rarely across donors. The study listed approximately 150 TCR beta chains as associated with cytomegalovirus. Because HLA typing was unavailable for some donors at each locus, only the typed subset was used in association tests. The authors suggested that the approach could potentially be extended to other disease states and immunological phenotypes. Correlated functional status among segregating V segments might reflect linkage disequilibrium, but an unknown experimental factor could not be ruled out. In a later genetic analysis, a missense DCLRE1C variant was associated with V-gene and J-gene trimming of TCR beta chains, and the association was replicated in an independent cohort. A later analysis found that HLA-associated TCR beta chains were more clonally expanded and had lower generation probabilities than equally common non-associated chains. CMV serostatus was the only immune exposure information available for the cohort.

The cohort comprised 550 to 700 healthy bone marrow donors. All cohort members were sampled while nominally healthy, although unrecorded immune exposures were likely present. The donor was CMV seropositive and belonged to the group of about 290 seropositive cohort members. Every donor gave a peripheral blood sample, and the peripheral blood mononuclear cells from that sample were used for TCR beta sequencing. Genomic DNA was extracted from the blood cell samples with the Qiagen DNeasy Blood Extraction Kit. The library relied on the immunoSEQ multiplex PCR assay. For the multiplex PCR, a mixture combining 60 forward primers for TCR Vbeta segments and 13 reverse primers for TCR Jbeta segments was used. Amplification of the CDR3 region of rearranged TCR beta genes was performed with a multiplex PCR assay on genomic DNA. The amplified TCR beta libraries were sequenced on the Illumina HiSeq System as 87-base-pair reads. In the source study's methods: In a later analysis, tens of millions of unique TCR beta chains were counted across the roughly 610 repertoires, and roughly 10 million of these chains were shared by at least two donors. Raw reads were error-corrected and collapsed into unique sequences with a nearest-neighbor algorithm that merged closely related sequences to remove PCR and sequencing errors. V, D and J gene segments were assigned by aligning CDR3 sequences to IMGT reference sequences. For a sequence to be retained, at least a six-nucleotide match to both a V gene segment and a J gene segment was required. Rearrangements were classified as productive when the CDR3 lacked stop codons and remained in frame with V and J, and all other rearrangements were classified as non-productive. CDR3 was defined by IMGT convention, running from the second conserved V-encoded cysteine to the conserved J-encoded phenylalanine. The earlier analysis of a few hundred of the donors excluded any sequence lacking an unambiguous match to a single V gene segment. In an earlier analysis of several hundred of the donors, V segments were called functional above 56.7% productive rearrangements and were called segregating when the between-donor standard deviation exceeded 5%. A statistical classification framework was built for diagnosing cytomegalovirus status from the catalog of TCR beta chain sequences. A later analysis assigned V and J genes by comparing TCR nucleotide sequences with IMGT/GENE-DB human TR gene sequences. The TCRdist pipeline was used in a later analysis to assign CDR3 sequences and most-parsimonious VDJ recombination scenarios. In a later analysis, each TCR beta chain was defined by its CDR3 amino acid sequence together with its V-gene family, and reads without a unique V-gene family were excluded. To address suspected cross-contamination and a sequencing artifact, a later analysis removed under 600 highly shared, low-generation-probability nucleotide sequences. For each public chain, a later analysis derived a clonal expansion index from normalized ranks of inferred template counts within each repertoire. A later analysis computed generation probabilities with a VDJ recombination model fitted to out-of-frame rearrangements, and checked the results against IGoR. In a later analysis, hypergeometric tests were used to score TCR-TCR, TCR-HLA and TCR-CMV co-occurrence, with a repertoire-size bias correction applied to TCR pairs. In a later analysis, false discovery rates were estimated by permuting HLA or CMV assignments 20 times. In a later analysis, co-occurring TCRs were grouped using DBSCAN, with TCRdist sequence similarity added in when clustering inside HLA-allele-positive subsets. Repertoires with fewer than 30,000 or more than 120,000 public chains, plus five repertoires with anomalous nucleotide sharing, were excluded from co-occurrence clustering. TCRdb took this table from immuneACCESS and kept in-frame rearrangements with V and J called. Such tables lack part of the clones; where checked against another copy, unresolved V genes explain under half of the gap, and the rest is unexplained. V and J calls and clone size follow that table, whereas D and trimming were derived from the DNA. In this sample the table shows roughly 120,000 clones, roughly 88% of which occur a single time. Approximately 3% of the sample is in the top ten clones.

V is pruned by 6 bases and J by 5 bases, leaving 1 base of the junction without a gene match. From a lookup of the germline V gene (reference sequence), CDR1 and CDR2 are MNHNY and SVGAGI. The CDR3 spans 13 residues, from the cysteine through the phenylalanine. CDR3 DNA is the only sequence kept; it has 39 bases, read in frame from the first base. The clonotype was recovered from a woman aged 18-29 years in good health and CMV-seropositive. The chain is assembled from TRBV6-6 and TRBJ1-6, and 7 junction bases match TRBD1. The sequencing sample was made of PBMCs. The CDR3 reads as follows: CASRQGDNSPLHF. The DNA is TGTGCCAGCAGGCAGGGGGATAATTCACCCCTCCACTTT.